A single sample is the source of the 20 T cell receptor beta chains below, sequenced in a study of T cells in Graves' hyperthyroidism and ophthalmopathy. It was RNA transcripts that yielded the amplified TCR beta CDR3 regions. First-round RT-PCR targeting the TCR CDR3 was performed with the HTBI primer set. TCRdb redid the calling of the multiplex PCR reads with MiXCR, one entry per CDR3 protein. The sample lists fewer than 650,000 distinct CDR3 sequences, 40% to 50% occurring once. Sequencing was carried out using peripheral blood or thyroid tissue (not recorded which). The source is an adult woman with Graves' disease, either hyperthyroidism or ophthalmopathy (not recorded which).

This chain joins TRBV29-1 and TRBJ2-7, with D perhaps TRBD1 (6 bases). Germline V gene lookup returns CDR1 SQVTM and CDR2 ANQGSEA. CDR3 size: 13 residues. Trimming removed 1 base from V and 0 bases from J, with 7 bases in between. The DNA of the CDR3 is TGCAGCGTTGAAGGACAGGACTCCTACGAGCAGTACTTC. The encoded protein is CSVEGQDSYEQYF.

V gene TRBV2 combines with J gene TRBJ2-5; 11 bases map to TRBD2. Germline trimming cut 10 bases from V and 5 bases from J; bases unmatched to any gene: 9. Germline CDR1 is SNHLY and CDR2 is FYNNEI. The CDR3 has 14 amino acids. The CDR3 spells CANQLAGELETQYF. The DNA of the CDR3 is TGTGCCAACCAACTAGCGGGAGAGTTGGAGACCCAGTACTTC.

V usage is TRBV6-1 and J usage is TRBJ1-5; D is perhaps TRBD1 (5 bases). The CDR3 extends over 16 amino acids. Trimming cost V 4 bases and J 3 bases, with 16 bases left between them. CDR1 is MNHNS and CDR2 is SASEGT in the germline V gene. CDR3 protein: CASSVQAGTDNQPQHF. The CDR3 region has the DNA TGTGCCAGCAGTGTCCAAGCCGGGACCGACAATCAGCCCCAGCATTTT.

The sample holds many counts of this clonotype. The V call is TRBV6-5, the J call TRBJ1-6, with 7 bases fitting TRBD1. With 7 bases clipped from V and 6 bases from J, the junction kept 9 bases outside the gene matches. The CDR3 covers 15 residues. The germline gives CDR1 MNHEY, CDR2 SVGAGI. The CDR3 nucleotides read TGTGCCAGCACCGGAGGGACAGCGCCTAATTCACCCCTCCACTTT. Its protein is CASTGGTAPNSPLHF.

This clonotype has a count of ten or more. CDR3 DNA: TGTGCCAGCAGAGAAAGGACAGGGGGTTTCAACGAGCAGTACTTC. Its translation is CASRERTGGFNEQYF. The rearrangement links TRBV7-8 to TRBJ2-7, with 10 bases identical to TRBD1. CDR3 length equals 15 residues. Trimming cost V 6 bases and J 5 bases; bases outside gene matches: 10. The germline V gene encodes CDR1 SGHVS and CDR2 FQNEAQ.

In its sample, this clonotype was seen many times. The V and J genes are TRBV5-1 and TRBJ1-1; tentatively, D is TRBD1 (5 bases). The V gene lost 4 bases and the J gene lost 4 bases, with 20 bases spanning the gap. The CDR3 length is 16 residues. The germline gives CDR1 SGHRS, CDR2 YFSETQ. CDR3 DNA sequence: TGCGCCAGCAGCGAACAGTCCGGCGGGGGAGGCACTGAAGCTTTCTTT. Its protein is CASSEQSGGGGTEAFF.

The chain is built from TRBV15 and TRBJ2-7, with TRBD2 matching 8 bases. Germline values: CDR1 LNHNV, CDR2 YYDKDF (reference sequence). The CDR3 has 16 amino acids. After removal of 5 bases from V and 2 bases from J, the junction contained 11 bases not matched to a gene. The CDR3 loop reads CATSPPGRVSTYEQYF. CDR3 in DNA: TGTGCCACCAGCCCCCCCGGGAGGGTCTCCACCTACGAGCAGTACTTC. Full variable domain (remainder filled in from reference TRBV15 and TRBJ2-7): DAMVIQNPRYQVTQFGKPVTLSCSQTLNHNVMYWYQQKSSQAPKLLFHYYDKDFNNEADTPDNFQSRRPNTSFCFLDIRSPGLGDTAMYLCATSPPGRVSTYEQYFGPGTRLTVT.

This clonotype came up many times. The chain joins TRBV10-3 to TRBJ2-2; D might be TRBD2 (5 bases). The germline CDR1 and CDR2 sequences are ENHRY and SYGVKD. There are 15 residues in the CDR3. The V gene lost 2 bases and the J gene lost 7 bases, with 14 bases spanning the gap. This CDR3 is CAISEDSRTFGELFF. The CDR3 DNA sequence: TGTGCCATCAGTGAGGATAGCAGGACTTTCGGGGAGCTGTTTTTT.

The chain has TRBV5-1 and TRBJ2-2; D may be TRBD1 (5 bases). The length of the CDR3 is 13 residues. The ends were cut back, 3 bases at V and 6 bases at J, with 9 bases in the middle. Germline CDR1 reads SGHRS; CDR2 reads YFSETQ. CDR3 sequence: CASSSTASGELFF. CDR3 DNA: TGCGCCAGCAGCTCGACAGCATCCGGGGAGCTGTTTTTT.

This clonotype has only one observation. V and J are TRBV7-3 and TRBJ1-3, with no clear D. With 4 bases removed from V and 3 bases from J, the gap between germline ends came to 10 bases. This CDR3 spans 14 amino acids. Germline V lookup: CDR1 SGHTA, CDR2 FQGTGA. This chain's CDR3 is CASSSPIGGNTIYF. The CDR3 nucleotides are TGTGCCAGCAGCTCCCCGATTGGTGGAAACACCATATATTTT.

This clonotype was seen at least ten times. The chain couples TRBV20-1 to TRBJ1-1; D is perhaps TRBD1 (6 bases). Germline CDR1 DFQATT, CDR2 SNEGSKA (reference sequence). V dropped 5 bases and J dropped 7 bases, with 17 bases sitting between them. CDR3 length equals 13 residues. CDR3 residues: CSAAQGTAFEAFF. The CDR3, as DNA: TGCAGTGCTGCACAGGGCACTGCCTTTGAAGCTTTCTTT.

The chain links TRBV2 to TRBJ2-7; 9 bases are a match to TRBD2. Unmatched junction bases numbered 8, after V lost 2 bases and J lost 6 bases. Germline CDR1 and CDR2: SNHLY and FYNNEI. This CDR3 is built from 15 residues. The CDR3 sequence: CASSEKGTSLSEQYF. The CDR3 DNA is TGTGCCAGCAGTGAAAAAGGGACTAGCCTCTCCGAGCAGTACTTC.

The sample holds many counts of this clonotype. The rearrangement uses TRBV7-2 and TRBJ2-7; a possible D gene is TRBD2 (6 bases). This CDR3 contains 14 residues. CDR1 is SGHTA, CDR2 FQGNSA, per germline. Trimming stripped 8 bases from V and 0 bases from J, with 14 bases between. The CDR3 DNA reads as TGTGCCAGCGGGGGTAGCGGAAGCTCCTACGAGCAGTACTTC. Translating it yields CASGGSGSSYEQYF.

Many counts were recorded for this clonotype. The genes are TRBV19 and TRBJ2-5, with TRBD1 matching over 8 bases. Germline loops: CDR1 LNHDA, CDR2 SQIVND (reference sequence). The CDR3 extends over 13 amino acids. Trimming at V came to 9 bases and at J to 5 bases, leaving 8 bases not matched to a gene. The CDR3 is CASSWTGRETQYF. CDR3 nucleotides: TGTGCCAGCTCCTGGACAGGGCGGGAGACCCAGTACTTC.

This chain joins TRBV2 and TRBJ1-5, with D tentatively TRBD1 (5 bases). In germline, CDR1 is SNHLY, CDR2 FYNNEI. The CDR3 has 12 residues. Deletions cut 7 bases from V and 7 bases from J, with 11 bases between. DNA of the CDR3: TGTGCCAGCAACCAGGGTTTGCAGCCCCAGCATTTT. Protein product: CASNQGLQPQHF.

This clonotype was observed a few times. The J gene is TRBJ1-6, the V gene TRBV25-1, with D possibly matching TRBD1 (5 bases). Trimming removed 8 bases from V and 11 bases from J, with 19 bases in between. Germline CDR1 reads MGHDK; CDR2 reads SYGVNS. The CDR3 is made up of 14 amino acids. In nucleotides, the CDR3 is TGTGCCAGCGGACTAGGGACCGGCGGAGCACCCCTCCACTTT. Protein product: CASGLGTGGAPLHF. Using reference TRBV25-1 and TRBJ1-6 for the parts outside the CDR3, the full variable domain is EADIYQTPRYLVIGTGKKITLECSQTMGHDKMYWYQQDPGMELHLIHYSYGVNSTEKGDLSSESTVSRIRTEHFPLTLESARPSHTSQYLCASGLGTGGAPLHFGNGTRLTVT.

The chain is built from TRBV7-9 and TRBJ2-7, with TRBD1 matching 8 bases. V shed 5 bases, J shed 6 bases, and the junction held 12 bases outside the gene matches. There are 15 residues in the CDR3. Germline V lookup: CDR1 SEHNR, CDR2 FQNEAQ (reference sequence). The CDR3 coding sequence is TGTGCCAGCAGCCACCGGGACAGGCGATCCGCCGAGCAGTACTTC. This translates into CASSHRDRRSAEQYF.

This clonotype came up many times. Relative to the germline gene, one junction end is altered; a read error may explain this. The chain recombines TRBV7-9 with TRBJ1-6; D is ambiguous. The CDR3 is made up of 11 amino acids. Looked up from germline, CDR1 is SEHNR and CDR2 is FQNEAQ (reference sequence). CDR3 coding DNA: TGTGCCAGCAGTTTAGGTTCACCCCTCCACTTT. Its protein product is CASSLGSPLHF.

The J gene is TRBJ1-1, the V gene TRBV7-3; 7 nucleotides align to TRBD1. This CDR3 region has 14 residues. Trimming removed 3 bases from V and 4 bases from J; junction bases left unmatched: 5. Germline values: CDR1 SGHTA, CDR2 FQGTGA. The CDR3 protein is CASSFTGQITEAFF. The DNA for the CDR3 is TGTGCCAGCAGCTTTACGGGACAGATCACTGAAGCTTTCTTT.

V gene TRBV18 combines with J gene TRBJ1-5; D gene unclear. Between the trimmed V and J ends, which lost 2 bases and 2 bases, there was a span of 10 bases. The CDR3 spans 15 residues. The germline V gene encodes CDR1 KGHSH and CDR2 LQKENI. The CDR3 DNA is TGTGCCAGCTCACCATCGGACGTCCGCAATCAGCCCCAGCATTTT. This encodes CASSPSDVRNQPQHF.